Below, one TCR beta chain is given with its context. Its antigen is unknown. It has no much larger one-base neighbor in the sample; base qualities were not kept. The same CDR3 is also encoded by other DNA sequences in this sample. The data derive from a study of shared clonotypes between healthy human individuals (dated by TCRdb to about 2020). Regarding the complete study: The cohort comprised a couple of women and three men aged 18 to 49 years. For each donor, CD4 naive and CD4 memory were each given three plates, CD8 naive was given two plates, and CD8 memory was given one plate. To estimate repertoire size and how much clonotype sharing occurs between individuals, the study deeply sequenced the blood TCR repertoires of about 5 healthy adults. Libraries were prepared and TCR repertoires were sequenced by different laboratories using diverse techniques, in order to increase sequencing depth and limit assay-specific biases. Leukapheresis yielded between about 0.8 and 9.5 billion PBMCs per donor. Study-level results and caveats: Approximately 4.8% of naive CD4, approximately 3.7% of naive CD8, approximately 2% of memory CD4, and approximately 0.4% of memory CD8 clonotypes were shared across a few donors. Naive subsets generally had larger estimated clonotype richness than memory subsets. The genetic and exposure-history diversity represented was limited by the small number of donors. Based on pairwise subsampling, the degree of clonotype sharing among donors was expected to be affected by sequencing depth. Sampling was limited to blood, and TCR repertoires in tissue likely differ from TCR repertoires in blood. Even with the large sequencing depth, rarefaction of the sorted-subset datasets indicated that sequencing was incomplete. Compared with non-shared clonotypes, clonotypes shared by all four sorted-subset donors had higher generation probabilities.

Via the germline V gene, CDR1 is SGDLS and CDR2 YYNGEE. The V and J ends are trimmed by 2 bases and 2 bases, leaving 12 bases between them. The CDR3 numbers 15 residues from cysteine through phenylalanine. Here the CDR3 DNA is all that survives: 45 bases in frame from base 1. CD8 naive samples were obtained by positive selection for CCR7 among CD45RO-negative cells, yielding a CD45RA+CCR7+ population from which TemRA cells were excluded. The donors were healthy, HIV-negative adults with no recently reported acute infections or vaccinations. All donors were Caucasian adults living in Nashville, Tennessee, USA. Blood was obtained by leukapheresis, after which PBMCs were separated by Ficoll-Histopaque density gradient centrifugation and cryopreserved in liquid nitrogen vapor phase. Analytical flow cytometry was used to check the purity and quantity of every magnetically sorted T cell population. Genomic DNA was isolated from every sorted fraction and measured by UV absorbance on a Nanodrop 2000c.

Using the deep immunoSEQ assay, multiplex PCR amplified TCR CDR3 regions from genomic DNA. Extracted genomic DNA from each cell subset was distributed evenly across all wells of several immunoSEQ 96-well plates, and each plate was treated as a replicate. Each replicate PCR for sorted subsets received around 0.2 ug genomic DNA, equal to about 30,000 T cell genomes. Purified libraries were quantified with a Qubit 3.0 fluorometer, sized on a Bioanalyzer 2100, and re-quantified with the KAPA Library Quantification kit. A separate single-read 150-cycle Illumina NextSeq 550 flow cell was used to sequence each immunoSEQ 96-well plate. Under the source paper's analysis protocol: Because only junctional sequences without quality scores were contained in the immunoSEQ output, filtering matching that applied to full-length reads could not be performed. To assign V/J genes and CDR3, sequences were annotated against IMGT germline references using PyIR, a Python wrapper for IgBLAST v1.9. Any read was removed if the V/J assignment was weak (E-value above 1e-6), the CDR3 was missing, or the read contained stop codons, out-of-frame junctions, or ambiguous translated residues. A V3J clonotype was defined by an identical inferred V gene, J gene, and CDR3 amino acid sequence. Percentage overlap between repertoires was calculated by dividing the number of shared unique clonotypes by the size of the smaller repertoire. Three approaches were used to assess repertoire richness: RTK rarefaction, the Chao1 estimator, and Recon v2.1 estimates of unobserved clonotypes. For all TCRbeta clonotypes obtained by the gDNA method from a few donors, generation probabilities were computed with OLGA. This is the immuneACCESS table as TCRdb keeps it, with only in-frame sequences that have V and J called. A part of the clones is gone; compared with another copy, unresolved V genes explain less than half, and the rest is unexplained. The V and J calls and clone size come from that table; D and trimming were worked out from the DNA. The sample data list just over 2,000,000 clones, and 85% to 95% of these were observed just once. In total, the top ten clones hold approximately 1.2% of the sample.

The sequence links TRBV9 to TRBJ2-3; the D gene assignment is perhaps TRBD1 or TRBD2, with each matching 6 bases. The clonotype originates from a man in his late teens or twenties in good health. Sequenced sample: naive CD8+ T cells sorted from blood. The cell subset or site label, as the study defines it: CD45RA+CCR7+. The CDR3 loop reads CASSVGGLSTDTQYF. The DNA is TGTGCCAGCAGCGTTGGGGGGCTCTCCACAGATACGCAGTATTTT.